The rows below give T cell receptor beta chains drawn from one sample of a study of blood T cell repertoires in COVID-19. Assay used: immunoSEQ multiplex PCR; TCRdb lists only in-frame clones, some missing. The table lists 45,000 to 55,000 clones, 70% to 90% of them singletons. Sequencing was performed on peripheral blood. These receptor sequences come from a man in his 70s with active COVID-19. The conserved cysteine and the conserved F or W are not part of the CDR3 here. D genes are given only for firm matches.

CDR3 | J | V | D
ASSPETGPNYGYT | TRBJ1-2 | TRBV9 | TRBD1
ASSLVKAGPFQETQY | TRBJ2-5 | TRBV11-2 | NA
ASSKGTGVSYEQY | TRBJ2-7 | TRBV7-2 | TRBD1
ASSLSGLNTEAF | TRBJ1-1 | TRBV5-1 | NA
ASSSVGGLNTEAF | TRBJ1-1 | TRBV6-5 | NA
ASSPRQGAWTEAF | TRBJ1-1 | TRBV3-1/TRBV3-2 | TRBD1
ASSTPLGRVYEQY | TRBJ2-7 | TRBV27 | NA
ASSLWAGGYT | TRBJ1-2 | TRBV5-8 | NA
ASSLLGGEGYT | TRBJ1-2 | TRBV5-1 | TRBD1
ASSLGQNEQF | TRBJ2-1 | TRBV5-6 | NA
ASSAQRGLNTGELF | TRBJ2-2 | TRBV7-3 | TRBD2
ASSLVTRDLEGNQPQH | TRBJ1-5 | TRBV5-1 | NA
ASSLIGGYKLYEQY | TRBJ2-7 | TRBV7-3 | NA
ASSGQAFTDTQY | TRBJ2-3 | TRBV6-4 | NA
ASSPLPRGTGSEQY | TRBJ2-7 | TRBV18 | TRBD1
ASGLFRGSGTGELF | TRBJ2-2 | TRBV12-5 | NA
ASSLLTTGEETQY | TRBJ2-5 | TRBV7-2 | NA
ASSLDGRRAHTEAF | TRBJ1-1 | TRBV5-1 | NA
ASSRTSYEQY | TRBJ2-7 | TRBV3-1/TRBV3-2 | TRBD2
ASGQGAGELF | TRBJ2-2 | TRBV7-2 | TRBD1
ASSPRSGGELF | TRBJ2-2 | TRBV7-3 | NA
ASKEGKAF | TRBJ1-1 | TRBV19 | NA
ASSTGTAFGYGYT | TRBJ1-2 | TRBV7-9 | TRBD1
ASSPRREVNEQF | TRBJ2-1 | TRBV28 | NA
ASRYSQGSMNTEAF | TRBJ1-1 | TRBV5-6 | TRBD1
ASSWDISYEQY | TRBJ2-7 | TRBV12-3/TRBV12-4 | NA
ASSLVLPTGELF | TRBJ2-2 | TRBV5-1 | NA
SARRGLATEAF | TRBJ1-1 | TRBV29-1 | NA
ASSGRDRGRSEQY | TRBJ2-7 | TRBV7-9 | TRBD1
ASSDHRDIIGKLF | TRBJ1-4 | TRBV6-1 | NA
ASSLYGGANTGELF | TRBJ2-2 | TRBV27 | NA
ASSLLSVNEKLF | TRBJ1-4 | TRBV7-9 | NA
ASSAGRGNYEQY | TRBJ2-7 | TRBV9 | NA
ASSWDSFSYNEQF | TRBJ2-1 | TRBV6-6 | TRBD1
ASSLRQGLGGENEQF | TRBJ2-1 | TRBV5-1 | NA
ASSSGTGANTGELF | TRBJ2-2 | TRBV7-2 | TRBD1
AGRGDQETQY | TRBJ2-5 | TRBV2 | NA
ASSIRLAHEQF | TRBJ2-1 | TRBV13 | NA
ASSLRANNEQF | TRBJ2-1 | TRBV4-3 | NA
ASGLGQISINYGYT | TRBJ1-2 | TRBV12-5 | NA